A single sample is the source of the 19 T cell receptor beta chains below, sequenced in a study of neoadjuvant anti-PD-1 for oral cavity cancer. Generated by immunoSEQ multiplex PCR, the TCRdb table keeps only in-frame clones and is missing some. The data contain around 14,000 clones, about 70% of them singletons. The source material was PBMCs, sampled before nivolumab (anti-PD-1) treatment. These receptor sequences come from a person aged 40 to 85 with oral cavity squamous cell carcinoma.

CDR3 in DNA: TGCGCCAGCAGCCTCGAGCGAACGGATGAAGCTTTCTTT. This encodes CASSLERTDEAFF. The V call is TRBV4-1, the J call TRBJ1-1; no definite D call. CDR3 length equals 13 residues. Trimming removed 4 bases from V and 7 bases from J, with 13 bases in between. Per germline, CDR1 MGHRA and CDR2 YSYEKL.

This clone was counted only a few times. Written as DNA, the CDR3 is TGTGCCAGCAGTTACACCTCTAGCGGGCAGCAGTTCTTC. Amino acids: CASSYTSSGQQFF. The chain uses TRBV6-5 and TRBJ2-1; 8 bases line up with TRBD2. The CDR3 totals 13 residues. V shed 2 bases, J shed 11 bases, and the junction held 5 bases outside the gene matches. Germline V lookup: CDR1 MNHEY, CDR2 SVGAGI.

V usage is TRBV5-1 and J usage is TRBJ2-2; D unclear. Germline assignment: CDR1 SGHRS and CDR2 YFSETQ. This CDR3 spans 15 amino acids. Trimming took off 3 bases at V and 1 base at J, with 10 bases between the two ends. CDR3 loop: CASSSGEWNTGELFF. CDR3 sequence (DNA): TGCGCCAGCAGCTCAGGAGAATGGAACACCGGGGAGCTGTTTTTT. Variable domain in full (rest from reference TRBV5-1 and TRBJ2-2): KAGVTQTPRYLIKTRGQQVTLSCSPISGHRSVSWYQQTPGQGLQFLFEYFSETQRNKGNFPGRFSGRQFSNSRSEMNVSTLELGDSALYLCASSSGEWNTGELFFGEGSRLTVL.

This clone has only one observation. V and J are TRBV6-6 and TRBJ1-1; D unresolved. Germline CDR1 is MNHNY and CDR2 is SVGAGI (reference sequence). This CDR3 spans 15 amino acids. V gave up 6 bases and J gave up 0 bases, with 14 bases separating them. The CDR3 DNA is TGTGCCAGCAGATCCCAAGGACCCTTGAACACTGAAGCTTTCTTT. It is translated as CASRSQGPLNTEAFF.

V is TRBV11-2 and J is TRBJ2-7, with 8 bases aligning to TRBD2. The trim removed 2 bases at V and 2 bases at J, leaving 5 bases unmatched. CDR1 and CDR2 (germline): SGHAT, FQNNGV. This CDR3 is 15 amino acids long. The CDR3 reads CASSLTDGRAYEQYF. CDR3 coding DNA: TGTGCCAGCAGCTTAACGGACGGGAGGGCCTACGAGCAGTACTTC.

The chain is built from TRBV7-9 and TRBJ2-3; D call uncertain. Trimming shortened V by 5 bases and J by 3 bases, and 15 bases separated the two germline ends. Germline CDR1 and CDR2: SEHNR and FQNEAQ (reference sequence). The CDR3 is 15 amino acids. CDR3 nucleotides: TGTGCCAGCAGCCGGTTCTCGAGGAAGACAGATACGCAGTATTTT. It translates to CASSRFSRKTDTQYF.

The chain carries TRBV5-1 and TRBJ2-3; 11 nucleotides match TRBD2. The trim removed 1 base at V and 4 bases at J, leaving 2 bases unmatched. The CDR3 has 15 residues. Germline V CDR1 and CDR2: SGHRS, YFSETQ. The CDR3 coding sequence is TGCGCCAGCAGCTTGTCACTAGCGGGGGCAGATACGCAGTATTTT. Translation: CASSLSLAGADTQYF.

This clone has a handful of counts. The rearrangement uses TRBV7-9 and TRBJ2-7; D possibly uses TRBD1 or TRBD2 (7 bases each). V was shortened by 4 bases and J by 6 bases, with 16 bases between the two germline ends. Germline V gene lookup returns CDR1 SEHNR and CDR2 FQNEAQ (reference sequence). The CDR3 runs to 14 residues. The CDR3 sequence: CASSSVQGGSEQYF. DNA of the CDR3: TGTGCCAGCAGCTCGGTCCAGGGGGGGAGCGAGCAGTACTTC.

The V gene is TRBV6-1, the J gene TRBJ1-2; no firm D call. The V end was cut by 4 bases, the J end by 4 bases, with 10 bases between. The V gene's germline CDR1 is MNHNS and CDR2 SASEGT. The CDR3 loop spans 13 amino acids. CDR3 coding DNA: TGTGCCAGCAGTGCGGACGGAATCTATGGCTACACCTTC. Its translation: CASSADGIYGYTF.

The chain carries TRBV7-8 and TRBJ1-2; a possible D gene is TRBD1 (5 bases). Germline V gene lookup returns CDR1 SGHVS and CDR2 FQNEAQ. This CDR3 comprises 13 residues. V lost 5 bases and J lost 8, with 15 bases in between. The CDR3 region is CASSEGRSGGYTF. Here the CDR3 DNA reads TGTGCCAGCAGCGAGGGACGGTCGGGGGGCTACACCTTC.

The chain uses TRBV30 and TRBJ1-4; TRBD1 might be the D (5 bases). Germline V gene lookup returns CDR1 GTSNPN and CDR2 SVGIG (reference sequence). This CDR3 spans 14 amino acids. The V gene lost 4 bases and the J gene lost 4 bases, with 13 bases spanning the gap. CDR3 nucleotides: TGTGCCTGGACAGAGGGGTCCCTTAATGAAAAACTGTTTTTT. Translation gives CAWTEGSLNEKLFF. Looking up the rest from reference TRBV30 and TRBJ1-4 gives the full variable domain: SQTIHQWPATLVQPVGSPLSLECTVEGTSNPNLYWYRQAAGRGLQLLFYSVGIGQISSEVPQNLSASRPQDRQFILSSKKLLLSDSGFYLCAWTEGSLNEKLFFGSGTQLSVL.

CDR3 nucleotides: TGTGCCAGCAGCACGCAGGTGGCTGGGGCCAACGTCCTGACTTTC. Translated, it gives CASSTQVAGANVLTF. This sequence joins TRBV5-4 and TRBJ2-6; D is ambiguous. CDR3 length equals 15 residues. The V gene's germline CDR1 is SGHNT and CDR2 YYREEE (reference sequence). Trimming took off 4 bases at V and 2 bases at J, with 10 bases between the two ends.

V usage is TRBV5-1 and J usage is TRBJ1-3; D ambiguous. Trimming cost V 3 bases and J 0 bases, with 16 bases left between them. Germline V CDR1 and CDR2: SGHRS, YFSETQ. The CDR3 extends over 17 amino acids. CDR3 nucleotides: TGCGCCAGCAGCTCGGGGTACCGACCGAACTCTGGAAACACCATATATTTT. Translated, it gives CASSSGYRPNSGNTIYF. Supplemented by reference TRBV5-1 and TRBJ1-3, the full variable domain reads KAGVTQTPRYLIKTRGQQVTLSCSPISGHRSVSWYQQTPGQGLQFLFEYFSETQRNKGNFPGRFSGRQFSNSRSEMNVSTLELGDSALYLCASSSGYRPNSGNTIYFGEGSWLTVV.

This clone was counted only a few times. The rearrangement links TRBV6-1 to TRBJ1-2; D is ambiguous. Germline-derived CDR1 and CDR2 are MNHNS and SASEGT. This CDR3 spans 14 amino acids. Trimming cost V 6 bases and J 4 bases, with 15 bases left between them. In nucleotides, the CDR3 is TGTGCCAGCAGCCCAGGACCGGGTCTCTATGGCTACACCTTC. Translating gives CASSPGPGLYGYTF.

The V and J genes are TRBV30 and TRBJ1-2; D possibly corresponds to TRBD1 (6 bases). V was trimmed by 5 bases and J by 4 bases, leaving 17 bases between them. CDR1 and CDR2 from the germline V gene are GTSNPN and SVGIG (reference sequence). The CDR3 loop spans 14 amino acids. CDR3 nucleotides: TGTGCCTGGTACGGTGCTCGGGGGGCCTATGGCTACACCTTC. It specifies CAWYGARGAYGYTF.

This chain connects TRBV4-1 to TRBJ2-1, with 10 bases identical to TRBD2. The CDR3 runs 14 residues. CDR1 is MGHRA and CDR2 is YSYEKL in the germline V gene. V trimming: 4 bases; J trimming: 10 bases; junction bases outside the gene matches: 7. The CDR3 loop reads CASSPSGGAREQFF. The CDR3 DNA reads TGCGCCAGCAGCCCCAGCGGGGGGGCGAGGGAGCAGTTCTTC.

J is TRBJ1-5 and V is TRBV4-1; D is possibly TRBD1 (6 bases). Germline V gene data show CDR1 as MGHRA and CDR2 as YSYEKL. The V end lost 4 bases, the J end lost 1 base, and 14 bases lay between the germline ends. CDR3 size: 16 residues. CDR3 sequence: CASSRTRGASNQPQHF. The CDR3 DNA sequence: TGCGCCAGCAGCCGGACGAGGGGGGCGAGCAATCAGCCCCAGCATTTT.

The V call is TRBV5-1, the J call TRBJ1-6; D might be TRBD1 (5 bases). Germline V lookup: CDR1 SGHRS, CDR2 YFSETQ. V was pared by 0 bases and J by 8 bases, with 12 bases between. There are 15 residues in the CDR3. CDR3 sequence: CASSLAGTFYSPLHF. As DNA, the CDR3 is TGCGCCAGCAGCTTGGCAGGGACCTTTTATTCACCCCTCCACTTT.

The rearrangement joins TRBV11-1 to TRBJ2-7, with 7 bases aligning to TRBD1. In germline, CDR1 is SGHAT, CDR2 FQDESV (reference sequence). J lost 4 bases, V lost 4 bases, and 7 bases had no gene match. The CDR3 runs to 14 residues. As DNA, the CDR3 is TGTGCCAGCAGCTCCTACAGGGGCAAGTACGAGCAGTACTTC. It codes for CASSSYRGKYEQYF.